This T cell receptor (beta chain) came from a study of cytomegalovirus exposure and HLA in healthy donors (TCRdb year 2017). Study-wide context: According to an earlier analysis of 587 of the donors, about 179 million T cells yielded 117 million unique TCR beta sequences and about 300 Gb of sequence data. The genetic ancestry cluster associated with self-reported Caucasian donors included about four fifths of the 398 genotyped donors. Donor age, sex, ethnicity and CMV serostatus were collected together with the repertoire data. The study combined high-throughput TCR immunosequencing, statistical association of individual TCRs with disease status, and machine learning to predict cytomegalovirus infection status. The number of donors typed differed by locus, with roughly 629-640 for A, B, C, DRB1 and DQB1, roughly 520 for DQA1, approximately 580 for DPA1, and around 460 for DPB1. In an earlier analysis of 550 to 700 of the donors, high-throughput TCR beta sequencing was used to judge whether each TCR beta V gene segment behaved as functional or pseudogenic. Roughly 320 gigabases of sequencing data and 91 million or so unique TCR sequences made up an early release that covered about 640 HLA-typed donors. To study patterns of TCR occurrence, a later analysis re-analyzed previously published TCR beta repertoires from 666 donors and added high-resolution HLA genotyping. A separate validation cohort of roughly 110 different subjects was used in addition to the approximately 640-subject first cohort. Every discovery cohort repertoire had been produced on one sequencing platform. HLA typing covered class I and class II loci at four-digit resolution. Genome-wide SNP genotypes for about 65% of the 666 donors were used in a later genetic analysis, which treated that subset as a discovery cohort. A handful of DR-DQ haplotypes were handled as single units for association and clustering because linkage in the cohort was strong. The study aimed to test whether signatures of past pathogen exposure could be identified by cataloging public T cell receptors. Rather than using new phenotypic data, the later analysis identified candidate immune exposures from TCR beta sequences and from how often those sequences occurred across donors. Using immunosequencing, the study profiled T cell repertoires from fewer than 850 subjects and related those repertoires to cytomegalovirus serostatus. Among some 400 genotyped donors of the cohort, an average of approximately 220,000 unique TCR beta nucleotide sequences was sequenced per donor, of which 15% to 20% were non-productive. The paper as a whole reports these results and caveats: In a later genetic analysis, a missense DCLRE1C variant was associated with V-gene and J-gene trimming of TCR beta chains, and the association was replicated in an independent cohort. In the study, approximately 150 TCR beta chains were listed as associated with cytomegalovirus. A later analysis found that TCR association rates varied across HLA loci, with DRB1 alleles showing the most associated TCRs and HLA-C alleles the fewest. In a later genetic analysis, fewer N-insertions in productive TCRs were reported among donors in an Asian-associated ancestry cluster than the approximately 710-donor mean. A group of highly shared sequence variants was considered likely to be a technical artifact of the sequencing pipeline. Linkage disequilibrium might explain the correlated functional status among segregating V segments, but an unknown experimental factor could not be excluded. According to the authors, the approach could potentially be generalized to other disease states and immunological phenotypes. Strong co-occurrence of HLA alleles, especially DR and DQ, made assigning TCR associations to individual alleles difficult. Specific HLA alleles were associated with 15,000 to 20,000 TCR beta sequences at a false discovery rate of 0.05 in a later analysis. A few of the identified cytomegalovirus-associated TCR beta chains were confirmed in vitro to be specific for cytomegalovirus antigens. A later analysis found that most CMV-associated TCR beta chains appeared HLA-restricted, with HLA associations seemingly driven largely by CMV exposure. Roughly uniform sequencing depth across donors was assumed in presence/absence analyses, although this assumption may not hold. CMV serostatus was the only immune exposure information available for the cohort. Because the 87-base-pair reads could not distinguish some IMGT-functional V segments, including TRBV6-2 and TRBV6-3, those segments were excluded. The classifier was reported to diagnose cytomegalovirus status with high specificity and sensitivity in both the original cohort and the validation cohort. In a later analysis, HLA-associated TCR beta chains were found to be more clonally expanded and to have lower generation probabilities than equally common non-associated chains. Because counts were too low, about 18 rarely observed V segments, including chromosome 9 orphons, were excluded from the earlier analysis of roughly 580 of the donors. A further reported finding was that TCR beta sequences accurately predicted the HLA-A and HLA-B alleles for most subjects in the first cohort. Most TCR sequences were observed very rarely across donors, whereas some public TCRs were present in many individuals. According to a later analysis, parvovirus B19, influenza, CMV and Epstein-Barr virus appeared linked to several top co-occurrence clusters. This cohort had only TCR beta chains sequenced, and the lack of alpha or paired-chain data limited which features could be detected. Broadly in line with IMGT annotations, most TCR beta V segments showed up in productive rearrangements about 90% or about 30% of the time in an earlier analysis of about 500 of the donors. Because HLA typing was missing for some donors at each locus, association tests included only the typed subset.

The receptor library was made with the immunoSEQ multiplex PCR assay. The multiplex PCR relied on a mix of 60 forward primers for TCR Vbeta segments and 13 reverse primers for TCR Jbeta segments. The CDR3 region of rearranged TCR beta genes was amplified from genomic DNA by a multiplex PCR assay. The amplified TCR beta libraries were sequenced on the Illumina HiSeq System as 87-base-pair reads. The study's own analysis went as follows. A later analysis counted 75 million to 100 million unique TCR beta chains across the 670 or so repertoires, and some 11 million of these chains were shared by at least two donors. To remove PCR and sequencing errors, raw reads were error-corrected and collapsed into unique sequences using a nearest-neighbor algorithm that merged closely related sequences. To assign V, D and J gene segments, CDR3 sequences were aligned to IMGT reference sequences. For a sequence to be retained, a match of at least six nucleotides was required to both a V gene segment and a J gene segment. Rearrangements were classified as productive when the CDR3 lacked stop codons and remained in frame with V and J, and all other rearrangements were classified as non-productive. CDR3 was defined by IMGT convention, running from the second conserved V-encoded cysteine to the conserved J-encoded phenylalanine. Sequences without an unambiguous match to a single V gene segment were excluded from the earlier analysis of over 500 of the donors. An earlier analysis of a few hundred of the donors called V segments functional above 56.7% productive rearrangements and segregating when the between-donor standard deviation exceeded 5%. A statistical classification framework was built for diagnosing cytomegalovirus status from the catalog of TCR beta chain sequences. A later analysis assigned V and J genes by comparing TCR nucleotide sequences with IMGT/GENE-DB human TR gene sequences. The TCRdist pipeline was used in a later analysis to assign CDR3 sequences and most-parsimonious VDJ recombination scenarios. In a later analysis, every TCR beta chain was defined by the combination of its CDR3 amino acid sequence and its V-gene family, and reads without a unique V-gene family were dropped. To address suspected cross-contamination and a sequencing artifact, a later analysis removed around 600 highly shared, low-generation-probability nucleotide sequences. In a later analysis, a clonal expansion index was calculated for each public chain from normalized within-repertoire ranks of inferred template counts. Generation probabilities in a later analysis came from a VDJ recombination model fitted to out-of-frame rearrangements, and those results were checked against IGoR. In a later analysis, hypergeometric tests were used to score TCR-TCR, TCR-HLA and TCR-CMV co-occurrence, with a repertoire-size bias correction applied to TCR pairs. False discovery rates were estimated in a later analysis by permuting HLA or CMV assignments 20 times. A later analysis grouped co-occurring TCRs with DBSCAN, adding TCRdist sequence similarity when clustering within HLA-allele-positive subsets. Co-occurrence clustering excluded repertoires with fewer than 30,000 or more than 120,000 public chains, plus five with anomalous nucleotide sharing. TCRdb took over this immuneACCESS table, retaining in-frame rearrangements with V and J assigned. Such tables are incomplete; in checked studies, under half of the missing clones stem from an unresolved V gene, and the remainder is unexplained. V, J and clone size are taken as reported in that table, and D and trimming were inferred from the DNA itself. The sample table holds approximately 170,000 clones, of which approximately 88% were seen once. The ten largest make up roughly 1.2% of the sample.

This clone was seen only once. What antigen it recognizes has not been identified. The record has no base qualities; no much larger clone is one base away. The cohort consisted of 600 to 750 healthy bone marrow donors. At the time of sampling, every cohort member was nominally healthy, though immune exposures that went unrecorded were likely present. The donor was CMV seronegative and was included in the group of 352 seronegative cohort members. A peripheral blood sample was provided by each donor, and peripheral blood mononuclear cells were used for TCR beta sequencing. Genomic DNA extraction from the blood cell samples was performed with the Qiagen DNeasy Blood Extraction Kit. CDR1 and CDR2 are read off the germline V gene (reference sequence) as PRHDT and FYEKMQ. Counted from cysteine to phenylalanine, this CDR3 has 14 amino acids. The DNA shown is the 42-base CDR3, in frame from base 1. V is cut by 4 bases and J by 12 bases, and the space between the germline ends is 16 bases.

The receptor's source is a boy between 2 and 10 years old in good health and CMV-seronegative. The sequenced material came from PBMCs. The receptor chain draws on TRBV13 and TRBJ1-6; perhaps TRBD1 is the D gene, with 5 bases matching. The nucleotide sequence is given as TGTGCCAGCAGCTCAGCCGGGACTCTCAGACCCCTCCACTTT. Translated, this is CASSSAGTLRPLHF.